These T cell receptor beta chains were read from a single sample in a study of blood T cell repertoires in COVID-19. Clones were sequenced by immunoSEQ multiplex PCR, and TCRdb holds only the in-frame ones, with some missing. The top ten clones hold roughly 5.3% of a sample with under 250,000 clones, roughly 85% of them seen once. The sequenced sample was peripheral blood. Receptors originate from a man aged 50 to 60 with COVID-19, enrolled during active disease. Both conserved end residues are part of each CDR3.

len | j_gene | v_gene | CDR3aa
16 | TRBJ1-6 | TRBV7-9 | CASSLGGGAYNSPLHF
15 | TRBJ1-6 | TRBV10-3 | CAISKRTAPYSPLHF
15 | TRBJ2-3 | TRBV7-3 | CASSFGGGATDTQYF
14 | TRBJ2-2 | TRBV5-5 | CASSQGGRTGELFF
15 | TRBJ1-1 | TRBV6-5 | CASSYAVTRRGEAFF
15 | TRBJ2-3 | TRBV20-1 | CSASAGTSGTDTQYF
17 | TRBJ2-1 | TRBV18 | CASSPIGRFVSYNEQFF
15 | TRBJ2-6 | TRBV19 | CASDKKGAGANVLTF
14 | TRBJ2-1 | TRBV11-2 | CASSLDGGYNEQFF
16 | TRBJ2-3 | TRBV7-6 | CASSLIGQGVTDTQYF
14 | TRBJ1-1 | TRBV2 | CASSDTGAYTEAFF
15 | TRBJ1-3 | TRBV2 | CASSSGGATGNTIYF
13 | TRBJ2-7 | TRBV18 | CASSPTDYYEQYF
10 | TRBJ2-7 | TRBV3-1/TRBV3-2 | CATGTGEQYF
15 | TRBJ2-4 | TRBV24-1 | CATSDPVLAKNIQYF
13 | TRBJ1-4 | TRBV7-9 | CASRLGTAEKLFF
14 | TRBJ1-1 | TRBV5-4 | CASSLPGRNTEAFF
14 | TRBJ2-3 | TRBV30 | CAWSVGGTTDTQYF
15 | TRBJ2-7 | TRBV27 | CASRSPGQGTYEQYF
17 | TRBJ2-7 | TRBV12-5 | CASGLGPLLAGGLEQYF
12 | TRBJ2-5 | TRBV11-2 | CASSLDLETQYF
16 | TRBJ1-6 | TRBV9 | CASSLGQTEGSSPLHF
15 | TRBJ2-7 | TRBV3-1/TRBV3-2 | CASSQDQGTGSEQYF
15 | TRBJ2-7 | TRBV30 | CAWSLAGGRPYEQYF
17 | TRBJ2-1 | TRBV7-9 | CASSHSWWDRGNNEQFF
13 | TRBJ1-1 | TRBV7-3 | CASSLSVNTEAFF
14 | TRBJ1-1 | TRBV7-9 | CASSLRTGNTEAFF
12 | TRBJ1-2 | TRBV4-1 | CASSSSDYGYTF
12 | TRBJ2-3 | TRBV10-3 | CAISETSLTQYF
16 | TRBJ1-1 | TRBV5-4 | CASSSWGWTGGTEAFF
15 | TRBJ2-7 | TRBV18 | CASSPQAGQGYEQYF
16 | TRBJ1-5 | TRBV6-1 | CASSEEVKGGNQPQHF
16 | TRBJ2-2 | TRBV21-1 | CASTLRTFVLTGELFF
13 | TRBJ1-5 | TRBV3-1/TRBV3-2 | CASSHRGAQPQHF
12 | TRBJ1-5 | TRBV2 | CASSESYQPQHF
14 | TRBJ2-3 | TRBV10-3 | CAIKGAFSTDTQYF
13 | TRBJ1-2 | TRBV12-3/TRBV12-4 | CASSVSGQGGRTF
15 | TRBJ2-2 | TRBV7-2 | CASSPPGTRAGELFF
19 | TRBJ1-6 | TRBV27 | CASSLGPPELGSYNSPLHF
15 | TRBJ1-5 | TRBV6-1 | CASSEAAGGRQPQHF
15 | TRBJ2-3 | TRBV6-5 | CASSYSPQSTDTQYF
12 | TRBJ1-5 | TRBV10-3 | CATRGSNQPQHF
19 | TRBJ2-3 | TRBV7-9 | CASSSGILAGGPNTDTQYF
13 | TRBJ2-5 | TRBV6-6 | CASGRTEAETQYF
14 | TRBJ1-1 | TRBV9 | CASSPRWGDTEAFF
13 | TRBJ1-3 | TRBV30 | CAWSVYERGTIYF
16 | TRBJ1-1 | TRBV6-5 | CASSFEVLSAPTEAFF
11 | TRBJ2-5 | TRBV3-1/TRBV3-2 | CASSNRDRGYF
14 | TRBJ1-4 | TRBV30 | CAWSFTGGNEKLFF
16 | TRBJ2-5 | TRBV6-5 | CASSYRVPSPPETQYF
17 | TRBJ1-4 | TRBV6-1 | CASSEPSLWGKIEKLFF
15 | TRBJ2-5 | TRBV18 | CASSGTSGNQETQYF
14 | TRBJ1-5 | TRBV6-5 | CASSPGQGSQPQHF
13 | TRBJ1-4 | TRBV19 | CASRTATNEKLFF
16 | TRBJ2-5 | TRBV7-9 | CASSSSYSLRGETQYF
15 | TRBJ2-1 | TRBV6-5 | CASSVRGADYNEQFF